This TCR beta chain was captured by sequencing in a study of OX40 agonist ivuxolimab in advanced cancers. As for the study in general: Partial responses were recorded for three patients, including one with hepatocellular carcinoma and two with cutaneous melanoma. Study-level results: The study found that CD8+ T cells averaged more expanded clones than CD4+.

No patient had autoimmune disease or received systemic immunosuppression. The CDR3 has 15 residues. Germline V CDR1 and CDR2: LNHDA, SQIVND (reference sequence). The V gene end was trimmed by 5 bases and the J gene end by 4 bases; junction bases not matched to a gene: 6. Worth noting for this clone: The antigen remains undetermined.

The repertoire was sequenced with immunoSEQ multiplex PCR; TCRdb's copy has only in-frame clones and lacks some. The profile shows fewer than 40,000 clones, roughly 80% of them singletons. The TCR originated in an adult with an advanced solid tumor such as melanoma, head and neck, liver or kidney cancer. The rearrangement links TRBV19 to TRBJ2-3, with 10 bases fitting TRBD2. Sequencing was performed on CD4+ or CD8+ T cells sorted from blood, taken in a trial of the OX40 agonist ivuxolimab. DNA of the CDR3: TGTGCCAGTAGTGCCCTAGCGGGAGCGGCAGATACGCAGTATTTT. This translates into CASSALAGAADTQYF.